The 8 T cell receptor beta chains below all came from one sample that was sequenced in a study of blood T cells in healthy people across ages. Primed by a sample-barcoded 5' primer and a J-beta primer mix, a second PCR proceeded for 7 to 11 cycles. TCRdb reprocessed the 5' RACE reads with MiXCR, giving one entry per CDR3 protein. Of 1,500,000 or so distinct CDR3 sequences listed, roughly two fifths are singletons. Sequenced sample: blood. The receptors shown here come from a woman younger than 30 in good health.

Notes on this clonotype: Possible read error: a much larger clone is one base away. The V call is TRBV12-3 or TRBV12-4, the J call TRBJ2-4; possibly TRBD1 or TRBD2 for D (5 bases each). The CDR3 spans 14 residues. The CDR3 is CASSLRGGGNVQYF. The CDR3, as DNA: TGTGCCAGCAGTCTTAGGGGTGGGGGAAACGTTCAGTACTTC.

V gene TRBV27 combines with J gene TRBJ1-3; a possible D gene is TRBD1 (5 bases). V lost 8 bases to trimming and J lost 0 bases, with 11 bases between them. Germline V gives CDR1 MNHEY, CDR2 SMNVEV (reference sequence). The CDR3 length is 14 residues. This chain's CDR3 is CASWPGPSGNTIYF. The CDR3 nucleotides are TGTGCCAGCTGGCCGGGGCCCTCTGGAAACACCATATATTTT.

V usage is TRBV4-3 and J usage is TRBJ2-1; 9 bases are a match to TRBD2. The CDR3 runs 17 residues. The V segment lost 1 base and the J segment 6 bases; nucleotides outside the gene matches: 10. Germline V lookup: CDR1 LGHNA, CDR2 YSLEER. CDR3 coding DNA: TGCGCCAGCAGCCAAGGTAGCGGGAGCGTACGAATCAATGAGCAGTTCTTC. Translated, it gives CASSQGSGSVRINEQFF.

This chain joins TRBV20-1 and TRBJ1-1, with D possibly matching TRBD1 (6 bases). V lost 5 bases to trimming and J lost 7 bases, with 11 bases between them. Germline CDR1 and CDR2: DFQATT and SNEGSKA (reference sequence). The CDR3 is 11 amino acids. CDR3 amino acids: CSAADRHEAFF. CDR3 DNA sequence: TGCAGTGCTGCCGACAGGCATGAAGCTTTCTTT.

This clonotype turned up a few times. This rearrangement joins TRBV12-3 or TRBV12-4 to TRBJ1-1, with D possibly matching TRBD1 (5 bases). Deletions cut 2 bases from V and 6 bases from J, with 10 bases between. CDR3 length: 13 amino acids. For the CDR3, the DNA is TGTGCCAGCAGTTTACGAGGGGTCTCTGAAGCTTTCTTT. It yields the protein CASSLRGVSEAFF.

This clonotype was picked up many times. A junction boundary mismatches the germline segment, possibly from a read error. The CDR3 reads CASSLDSNSPLHF. In DNA form, the CDR3 reads TGTGCCAGCAGCTTGGACAGTAATTCACCCCTCCACTTT. This chain uses TRBV5-1 with TRBJ1-6; D is possibly TRBD1 (6 bases). Per germline, CDR1 SGHRS and CDR2 YFSETQ. The CDR3 has 13 amino acids.

The rearrangement uses TRBV5-1 and TRBJ2-2, with 8 nucleotides matching TRBD2. Trimming removed 0 bases from V and 5 bases from J; junction bases left unmatched: 3. Germline CDR1 SGHRS, CDR2 YFSETQ. The CDR3 sequence is 15 residues long. The chain's CDR3 is CASSLVTSGTGELFF. CDR3 in DNA: TGCGCCAGCAGCTTGGTTACTAGCGGAACCGGGGAGCTGTTTTTT. Full variable domain (remainder filled in from reference TRBV5-1 and TRBJ2-2): KAGVTQTPRYLIKTRGQQVTLSCSPISGHRSVSWYQQTPGQGLQFLFEYFSETQRNKGNFPGRFSGRQFSNSRSEMNVSTLELGDSALYLCASSLVTSGTGELFFGEGSRLTVL.

The CDR3 DNA reads TGTGCCAGCAGCAACTCTCGGGAGAGCTCCTACAATGAGCAGTTCTTC. Protein sequence: CASSNSRESSYNEQFF. This chain uses TRBV6-2 or TRBV6-3 with TRBJ2-1; D possibly corresponds to TRBD2 (6 bases). Trimming cost V 6 bases and J 0 bases, with 15 bases left between them. CDR3 length: 16 amino acids. In germline, CDR1 is MNHEY, CDR2 SVGEGT.